Shown below are 27 T cell receptor beta chains from a single sample sequenced in a study of cytomegalovirus exposure and HLA in healthy donors. The PCR was carried out with 60 Vbeta primers and 13 Jbeta primers. The assay was immunoSEQ multiplex PCR, and TCRdb's table has in-frame clones only and misses some. The top ten hold approximately 4.3% of the sample, which has some 97,000 clones, about 70% seen once. The sequencing sample was made of PBMCs. The receptors originated from a woman aged 18-35 years in good health and CMV-seropositive.

The chain combines TRBV28 with TRBJ1-1; weak D call: TRBD1 (6 bases). The CDR3 extends over 14 amino acids. Germline V lookup: CDR1 MDHEN, CDR2 SYDVKM. V was shortened by 4 bases and J by 1 base, with 10 bases between the two germline ends. CDR3 bases: TGTGCCAGCAGTTCCGCAGGGGCGAACACTGAAGCTTTCTTT. Amino acid sequence: CASSSAGANTEAFF.

This clone was seen only a few times. V is TRBV11-2 and J is TRBJ2-1; 10 bases map to TRBD2. J was trimmed by 7 bases and V by 7 bases; bases with no gene match: 13. This CDR3 is 16 amino acids long. Germline assignment: CDR1 SGHAT and CDR2 FQNNGV. CDR3 amino acids: CASILVEAGGPNEQFF. The CDR3 DNA reads as TGTGCCAGCATTCTCGTAGAAGCGGGAGGGCCAAATGAGCAGTTCTTC.

This sequence joins TRBV29-1 and TRBJ2-1; possible D gene TRBD1, 5 bases. The germline CDR1 and CDR2 sequences are SQVTM and ANQGSEA. Trimming left V 3 bases short and J 6 bases short, with 18 bases between. The CDR3 length is 15 residues. The CDR3 spells CSVDGQGIWGNEQFF. The CDR3 DNA reads as TGCAGCGTTGACGGCCAGGGAATTTGGGGCAATGAGCAGTTCTTC.

This rearrangement joins TRBV28 to TRBJ2-3; D possibly corresponds to TRBD2 (7 bases). Trimming stripped 4 bases from V and 1 base from J, with 12 bases between. The CDR3 consists of 15 residues. The germline V gene encodes CDR1 MDHEN and CDR2 SYDVKM. This CDR3 reads CASSSGGPGTDTQYF. The CDR3 nucleotides read TGTGCCAGCAGTTCCGGGGGGCCGGGCACAGATACGCAGTATTTT.

The chain couples TRBV5-6 to TRBJ2-4, with a tentative D call TRBD2 (6 bases). Germline V gives CDR1 SGHDT, CDR2 YYEEEE. The CDR3 sequence is 14 residues long. The ends were cut back, 4 bases at V and 6 bases at J, with 14 bases in the middle. CDR3 residues: CASSASGSGNIQYF. CDR3 DNA: TGTGCCAGCAGCGCGAGCGGGTCGGGAAACATTCAGTACTTC.

The genes are TRBV6-5 and TRBJ2-1, with D possibly matching TRBD2 (6 bases). This CDR3 is 14 amino acids long. Trimming removed 6 bases from V and 4 bases from J, with 13 bases in between. Germline values: CDR1 MNHEY, CDR2 SVGAGI. The CDR3 bases are TGTGCCAGCAGGAACCTCGGGGGATACAATGAGCAGTTCTTC. Protein: CASRNLGGYNEQFF.

The gene calls are TRBV5-4 and TRBJ2-1; TRBD2 matches at 11 bases. Unmatched junction bases numbered 0, after V lost 1 base and J lost 3 bases. The CDR3 runs to 15 residues. Germline CDR1 is SGHNT and CDR2 is YYREEE (reference sequence). The CDR3 sequence: CASSLTSGSYNEQFF. The CDR3 DNA is TGTGCCAGCAGCTTGACTAGCGGGAGCTACAATGAGCAGTTCTTC. Based on the CDR3 plus reference TRBV5-4 and TRBJ2-1, the full variable domain is ETGVTQSPTHLIKTRGQQVTLRCSSQSGHNTVSWYQQALGQGPQFIFQYYREEENGRGNFPPRFSGLQFPNYSSELNVNALELDDSALYLCASSLTSGSYNEQFFGPGTRLTVL.

The chain is built from TRBV7-9 and TRBJ1-4; TRBD1 might be the D (5 bases). Germline V gene data show CDR1 as SEHNR and CDR2 as FQNEAQ (reference sequence). The V end lost 9 bases, the J end lost 8 bases, and 22 bases lay between the germline ends. This CDR3 is built from 15 residues. CDR3 loop: CASIGWQGSREKLFF. Here the CDR3 DNA reads TGTGCCAGTATCGGATGGCAGGGATCTCGCGAAAAACTGTTTTTT.

This sequence joins TRBV18 and TRBJ2-7; 10 nucleotides line up with TRBD1. The CDR3 sequence is 18 residues long. The V segment lost 4 bases and the J segment 0 bases; nucleotides outside the gene matches: 12. Germline V lookup: CDR1 KGHSH, CDR2 LQKENI. The CDR3 sequence is CASSQKPGTGVDSYEQYF. In DNA, the CDR3 is TGTGCCAGCTCACAGAAGCCCGGGACAGGGGTGGACTCCTACGAGCAGTACTTC.

J is TRBJ2-1 and V is TRBV4-1; 8 positions match TRBD1. Germline loops: CDR1 MGHRA, CDR2 YSYEKL. V trimming: 7 bases; J trimming: 4 bases; junction bases outside the gene matches: 12. The CDR3 extends over 16 amino acids. The CDR3 protein is CASTPSPRGPYNEQFF. CDR3 sequence (DNA): TGCGCCAGCACCCCAAGCCCCAGGGGGCCTTACAATGAGCAGTTCTTC.

Of note for this clone: Other nucleotide sequences in the sample specify the same CDR3. The chain couples TRBV30 to TRBJ1-1; 7 bases agree with TRBD1. V lost 3 bases, J lost 3 bases, and 4 bases stayed unmatched. In germline, CDR1 is GTSNPN, CDR2 SVGIG (reference sequence). CDR3 length: 13 residues. The DNA for the CDR3 is TGTGCCTGGAGCCAACAGGGGCACACTGAAGCTTTCTTT. Protein: CAWSQQGHTEAFF. The full variable domain, rest sourced from reference TRBV30 and TRBJ1-1, is SQTIHQWPATLVQPVGSPLSLECTVEGTSNPNLYWYRQAAGRGLQLLFYSVGIGQISSEVPQNLSASRPQDRQFILSSKKLLLSDSGFYLCAWSQQGHTEAFFGQGTRLTVV.

V gene TRBV28 combines with J gene TRBJ2-7, with a possible D match to TRBD2 (6 bases). Trimming left V 3 bases short and J 0 bases short, with 15 bases between. Germline V gives CDR1 MDHEN, CDR2 SYDVKM. The CDR3 totals 16 residues. Here the CDR3 reads CASSFSLADVSYEQYF. CDR3 nucleotides: TGTGCCAGCAGTTTCTCTTTAGCGGATGTCTCCTACGAGCAGTACTTC.

Only one count was recorded for this clone. The chain employs TRBV7-9 and TRBJ1-4; D may be TRBD1 (5 bases). CDR1 and CDR2 (germline): SEHNR, FQNEAQ (reference sequence). There are 15 residues in the CDR3. Trimming took 5 bases from V and 3 from J, leaving 13 bases between them. Written as DNA, the CDR3 is TGTGCCAGCAGCCAATCGGGGGGGGCTAATGAAAAACTGTTTTTT. This translates into CASSQSGGANEKLFF. The variable domain in full, with the rest retrieved from reference TRBV7-9 and TRBJ1-4, is DTGVSQNPRHKITKRGQNVTFRCDPISEHNRLYWYRQTLGQGPEFLTYFQNEAQLEKSRLLSDRFSAERPKGSFSTLEIQRTEQGDSAMYLCASSQSGGANEKLFFGSGTQLSVL.

V gene TRBV27 combines with J gene TRBJ2-2, with 10 bases matching TRBD2. This CDR3 has 17 amino acids. Germline loops: CDR1 MNHEY, CDR2 SMNVEV (reference sequence). The V gene end was trimmed by 0 bases and the J gene end by 8 bases; junction bases not matched to a gene: 9. DNA of the CDR3: TGTGCCAGCAGTTTATCGATACTAGCGGGGCCCGCAGGGGAGCTGTTTTTT. Translated: CASSLSILAGPAGELFF.

This chain joins TRBV15 and TRBJ2-3; 9 nucleotides match TRBD1. The CDR3 sequence is 14 residues long. Trimming cost V 8 bases and J 2 bases; bases outside gene matches: 5. Germline V CDR1 and CDR2: LNHNV, YYDKDF (reference sequence). In nucleotides, the CDR3 is TGTGCCACCCGGACAGGGGCCGACACAGATACGCAGTATTTT. It is translated as CATRTGADTDTQYF. Together with reference TRBV15 and TRBJ2-3, the CDR3 gives the full variable domain: DAMVIQNPRYQVTQFGKPVTLSCSQTLNHNVMYWYQQKSSQAPKLLFHYYDKDFNNEADTPDNFQSRRPNTSFCFLDIRSPGLGDTAMYLCATRTGADTDTQYFGPGTRLTVL.

V gene TRBV7-2 combines with J gene TRBJ1-5; the D is unclear. In germline, CDR1 is SGHTA, CDR2 FQGNSA. This CDR3 has 14 residues. Trimming left V 7 bases short and J 4 bases short, with 14 bases between. The CDR3, as DNA: TGTGCCAGCACTTCCGCAGCGGGGAATCAGCCCCAGCATTTT. This translates into CASTSAAGNQPQHF.

This clone was recorded a few times. This chain connects TRBV29-1 to TRBJ2-1; 7 bases map to TRBD1. The CDR3 is made up of 13 amino acids. The germline CDR1 and CDR2 sequences are SQVTM and ANQGSEA. V lost 2 bases to trimming and J lost 4 bases; unmatched junction nucleotides: 2. This chain's CDR3 is CSVESGQYNEQFF. The DNA for the CDR3 is TGCAGCGTTGAATCGGGACAGTACAATGAGCAGTTCTTC.

The chain uses TRBV9 and TRBJ1-1; D is perhaps TRBD1 (5 bases). The germline V and J ends were trimmed by 0 bases and 8 bases, with 14 bases remaining between them. CDR3 length equals 14 residues. In germline, CDR1 is SGDLS, CDR2 YYNGEE. CDR3 protein: CASSVEVGAGEAFF. As DNA, the CDR3 is TGTGCCAGCAGCGTAGAGGTCGGGGCGGGGGAAGCTTTCTTT.

The chain has TRBV4-1 and TRBJ1-5; D gene unclear. CDR3 length: 17 amino acids. Germline assignment: CDR1 MGHRA and CDR2 YSYEKL. The germline V and J ends were trimmed by 0 bases and 0 bases, with 12 bases remaining between them. The CDR3 protein is CASSQEITEYSNQPQHF. The CDR3 DNA follows: TGCGCCAGCAGCCAAGAAATAACAGAGTATAGCAATCAGCCCCAGCATTTT.

This chain joins TRBV6-5 and TRBJ2-7; maybe TRBD1 (5 bases). The CDR3 consists of 12 residues. V was pared by 2 bases and J by 6 bases, with 8 bases between. Germline values: CDR1 MNHEY, CDR2 SVGAGI. CDR3 nucleotides: TGTGCCAGCAGTTACAGGGGTGGCGAGCAGTACTTC. It translates to CASSYRGGEQYF.

The V call is TRBV14, the J call TRBJ2-1, with TRBD1 identical over 9 bases. There are 16 residues in the CDR3. V was clipped by 0 bases and J by 6 bases; unmatched bases: 6. Germline V lookup: CDR1 SGHDN, CDR2 FVKESK. DNA for the CDR3: TGTGCCAGCAGCCAAGAGGGGCGGACAGGGGCCAATGAGCAGTTCTTC. The encoded protein is CASSQEGRTGANEQFF.

This sequence joins TRBV19 and TRBJ2-3; 10 bases match TRBD2. Germline V gives CDR1 LNHDA, CDR2 SQIVND (reference sequence). This CDR3 is built from 18 residues. V lost 1 base to trimming and J lost 1 base; unmatched junction nucleotides: 8. CDR3 in DNA: TGTGCCAGTAGTATAGGGGCTAGCGGGAGTATCGGCACAGATACGCAGTATTTT. Amino acids: CASSIGASGSIGTDTQYF.

The chain is built from TRBV7-2 and TRBJ2-1, with D tentatively TRBD2 (8 bases). The length of the CDR3 is 16 residues. V lost 5 bases to trimming and J lost 3 bases, with 17 bases between them. From germline, CDR1 is SGHTA and CDR2 FQGNSA. The CDR3 sequence: CASSPGGLGSYNEQFF. The CDR3 bases are TGTGCCAGCAGCCCAGGGGGACTAGGAAGCTACAATGAGCAGTTCTTC. Drawing the rest from reference TRBV7-2 and TRBJ2-1, the complete variable domain is GAGVSQSPSNKVTEKGKDVELRCDPISGHTALYWYRQSLGQGLEFLIYFQGNSAPDKSGLPSDRFSAERTGGSVSTLTIQRTQQEDSAVYLCASSPGGLGSYNEQFFGPGTRLTVL.

The J gene is TRBJ2-1, the V gene TRBV2; D perhaps matches TRBD1 (6 bases). V was cut by 11 bases and J by 3 bases, with 14 bases left in between. Germline V CDR1 and CDR2: SNHLY, FYNNEI. The CDR3 length is 13 residues. This CDR3 is CASGGDRYNEQFF. The CDR3 nucleotides are TGTGCCTCTGGGGGCGACCGCTACAATGAGCAGTTCTTC.

The rearrangement uses TRBV9 and TRBJ2-7, with TRBD1 matching over 7 bases. There are 15 residues in the CDR3. Germline V gene data show CDR1 as SGDLS and CDR2 as YYNGEE. V dropped 3 bases and J dropped 5; count of bases not matched to a gene: 11. CDR3 residues: CASSERGLAGNEQYF. As DNA, the CDR3 is TGTGCCAGCAGCGAGAGGGGGCTAGCTGGTAACGAGCAGTACTTC.

The V gene is TRBV7-9, the J gene TRBJ2-7; 7 bases map to TRBD2. From germline, CDR1 is SEHNR and CDR2 FQNEAQ (reference sequence). The CDR3 has 15 amino acids. Trimming took 1 base from V and 5 from J; bases not matched to a gene: 8. CDR3 sequence reads: CASSLVSLAANEQYF. The CDR3 coding sequence is TGTGCCAGCAGCTTAGTTTCCCTAGCGGCTAACGAGCAGTACTTC.

This clone showed up just once. V is TRBV29-1 and J is TRBJ2-1, with TRBD2 identical over 13 bases. Germline-derived CDR1 and CDR2 are SQVTM and ANQGSEA. The V gene end was trimmed by 4 bases and the J gene end by 6 bases; junction bases not matched to a gene: 3. CDR3 length equals 14 residues. The CDR3 region is CSVVRTSGSNEQFF. DNA for the CDR3: TGCAGCGTTGTACGGACTAGCGGGAGCAATGAGCAGTTCTTC.